A single sample is the source of the 10 T cell receptor beta chains below, sequenced in a study of blood T cell repertoires in COVID-19. The method was immunoSEQ multiplex PCR; TCRdb's version includes in-frame clones alone and lacks a portion of them. The table records 50,000 to 70,000 clones, 79% of them present only once. The sample consisted of peripheral blood. The source of these receptors is a man in his 60s with acute or convalescent COVID-19.

J is TRBJ1-2 and V is TRBV5-1; D remains unclear. Germline CDR1 reads SGHRS; CDR2 reads YFSETQ. The CDR3 runs 12 residues. Trimming cost V 0 bases and J 8 bases, with 8 bases left between them. The CDR3 here is CASSLAARGYTF. CDR3 sequence (DNA): TGCGCCAGCAGCTTGGCCGCGCGGGGCTACACCTTC.

This clone has a handful of counts. This chain links TRBV7-3 with TRBJ1-2; D unclear. Germline loops: CDR1 SGHTA, CDR2 FQGTGA. The CDR3 contains 13 residues. Trimming removed 5 bases at V and 8 bases at J, with 15 bases between. The CDR3 sequence: CASSPLPGDGYTF. CDR3 bases: TGTGCCAGCAGCCCCCTCCCAGGCGACGGCTACACCTTC.

The count of this clone is one. CDR3 nucleotide sequence: TGTGCCAGCAGTCTACCTCCGGGACAGGTTTACTCCTACGAGCAGTACTTC. Amino acids: CASSLPPGQVYSYEQYF. V usage is TRBV28 and J usage is TRBJ2-7; 8 nucleotides agree with TRBD1. Trimming took 5 bases from V and 0 from J; bases not matched to a gene: 12. The germline CDR1 and CDR2 sequences are MDHEN and SYDVKM. This CDR3 region has 17 residues.

The chain employs TRBV4-2 and TRBJ1-3; a weak D match, TRBD1 (5 bases). Germline loops: CDR1 LGHNA, CDR2 YNFKEQ. V lost 5 bases, J lost 5 bases, and 10 bases lay in between. The CDR3 length is 13 residues. The CDR3 nucleotides are TGTGCCAGCAGCTCGGGGGATCGAAACACCATATATTTT. Protein product: CASSSGDRNTIYF.

This clone was seen a handful of times. The chain recombines TRBV4-1 with TRBJ2-5, with 8 nucleotides matching TRBD2. The CDR3 runs to 16 residues. The trim removed 0 bases at V and 4 bases at J, leaving 7 bases unmatched. The germline V gene encodes CDR1 MGHRA and CDR2 YSYEKL. The CDR3, as DNA: TGCGCCAGCAGCCAAGATAACAGCGGGAGATTAGAGACCCAGTACTTC. Translating it yields CASSQDNSGRLETQYF.

V usage is TRBV19 and J usage is TRBJ1-1; D is perhaps TRBD1 (5 bases). Germline CDR1 reads LNHDA; CDR2 reads SQIVND (reference sequence). V was pared by 6 bases and J by 6 bases, with 23 bases between. CDR3 length equals 16 residues. This chain's CDR3 is CASSQQDSAKRSEAFF. The CDR3 DNA is TGTGCCAGTAGCCAACAGGATTCGGCTAAAAGATCTGAAGCTTTCTTT.

This clone turned up a few times. V usage is TRBV15 and J usage is TRBJ1-3; possible D gene TRBD1, 6 bases. Deletions cut 4 bases from V and 2 bases from J, with 12 bases between. The CDR3 runs 15 residues. The germline CDR1 and CDR2 sequences are LNHNV and YYDKDF (reference sequence). The CDR3 sequence: CATSTSRGTGNTIYF. CDR3 in DNA: TGTGCCACCAGCACATCCAGGGGAACTGGAAACACCATATATTTT.

This sequence joins TRBV5-6 and TRBJ1-2; no firm D call. The V gene's germline CDR1 is SGHDT and CDR2 YYEEEE. Trimming pared 5 bases from V and 8 bases from J, leaving 13 bases between. The CDR3 extends over 12 amino acids. CDR3 loop: CASRYEGQGYTF. CDR3 in DNA: TGTGCCAGCAGATATGAGGGCCAAGGCTACACCTTC. The full variable domain, rest sourced from reference TRBV5-6 and TRBJ1-2, is DAGVTQSPTHLIKTRGQQVTLRCSPKSGHDTVSWYQQALGQGPQFIFQYYEEEERQRGNFPDRFSGHQFPNYSSELNVNALLLGDSALYLCASRYEGQGYTFGSGTRLTVV.

This sequence joins TRBV7-9 and TRBJ2-7, with D possibly TRBD1 on 6 matching bases. Germline V CDR1 and CDR2: SEHNR, FQNEAQ (reference sequence). V was cut by 5 bases and J by 2 bases, with 16 bases left in between. The CDR3 is made up of 15 amino acids. The CDR3: CASSNLAGDTYEQYF. The CDR3 DNA is TGTGCCAGCAGCAACTTGGCCGGGGACACCTACGAGCAGTACTTC.

The chain joins TRBV9 to TRBJ2-2; 9 nucleotides align to TRBD2. V trimming: 0 bases; J trimming: 6 bases; junction bases outside the gene matches: 6. CDR3 length: 16 residues. CDR1 SGDLS and CDR2 YYNGEE come from the germline V gene. DNA for the CDR3: TGTGCCAGCAGCGTAGAAAATAGCGGGAGCCCCGGGGAGCTGTTTTTT. Protein: CASSVENSGSPGELFF.